This record looks at one TCR beta chain sequence and its context. The antigen remains unidentified. These data belong to a study of PD-1 blockade in classical Hodgkin lymphoma. TCRdb's copy holds only in-frame clones and misses some; the assay was immunoSEQ multiplex PCR. The sample lists roughly 38,000 clones, 86% seen once, with more than 5.5% in the top ten. The CDR3 has 13 amino acids. CDR1 is SGHNT, CDR2 YYREEE, per germline (reference sequence). The V and J ends lost 6 bases and 5 bases respectively, with 13 bases between them. Relapse after autologous stem cell transplantation occurred in every patient, and brentuximab vedotin exposure varied. General observations from the study: Underlying causes for the observed repertoire differences were not defined, possibly disease activity or prior therapy. TCR diversity rose significantly by C4D1 in CD4+ but not CD8+ cells. Exclusion was the outcome for patients who began nivolumab under 1 year after ASCT. Patients with a complete response exhibited baseline diversity comparable to newly diagnosed patients.

The sample here was peripheral blood mononuclear cells (PBMCs), taken before the second cycle of nivolumab. The J gene is TRBJ2-3, the V gene TRBV5-4; D gene ambiguous. The TCR comes from a human donor with classical Hodgkin lymphoma. CDR3 sequence: CASNAPTEDTQYF. The CDR3 DNA is TGTGCCAGCAACGCCCCAACGGAAGATACGCAGTATTTT.